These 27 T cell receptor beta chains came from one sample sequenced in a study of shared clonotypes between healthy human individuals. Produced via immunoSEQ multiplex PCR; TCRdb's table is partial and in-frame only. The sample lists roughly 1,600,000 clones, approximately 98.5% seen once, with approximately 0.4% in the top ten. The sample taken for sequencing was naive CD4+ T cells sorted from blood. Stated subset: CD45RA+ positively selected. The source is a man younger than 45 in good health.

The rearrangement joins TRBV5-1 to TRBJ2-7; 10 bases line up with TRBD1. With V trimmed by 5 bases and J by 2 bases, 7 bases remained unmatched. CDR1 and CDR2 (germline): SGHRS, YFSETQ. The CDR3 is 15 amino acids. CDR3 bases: TGCGCCAGCAGACCCGGGACAGGGGCCACCTACGAGCAGTACTTC. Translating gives CASRPGTGATYEQYF.

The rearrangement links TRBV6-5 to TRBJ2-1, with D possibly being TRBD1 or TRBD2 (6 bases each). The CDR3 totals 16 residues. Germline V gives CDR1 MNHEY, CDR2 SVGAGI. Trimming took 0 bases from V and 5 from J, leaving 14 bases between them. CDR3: CASSYSFQGRNNEQFF. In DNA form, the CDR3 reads TGTGCCAGCAGTTACTCGTTCCAGGGGAGGAACAATGAGCAGTTCTTC.

CDR3 nucleotide sequence: TGTGCCTGGAGCCCCTCCAGGGCTGAAGCTTTCTTT. Protein product: CAWSPSRAEAFF. The chain recombines TRBV30 with TRBJ1-1, with D perhaps matching TRBD1 (5 bases). The CDR3 spans 12 residues. CDR1 and CDR2 from the germline V gene are GTSNPN and SVGIG (reference sequence). Trimming stripped 3 bases from V and 6 bases from J, with 11 bases between.

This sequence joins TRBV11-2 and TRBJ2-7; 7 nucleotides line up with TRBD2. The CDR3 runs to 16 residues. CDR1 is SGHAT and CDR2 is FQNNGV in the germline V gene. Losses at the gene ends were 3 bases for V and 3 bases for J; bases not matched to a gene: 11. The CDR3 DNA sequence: TGTGCCAGCAGCTTCGGATTGAGCGGGACGAGCTACGAGCAGTACTTC. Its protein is CASSFGLSGTSYEQYF.

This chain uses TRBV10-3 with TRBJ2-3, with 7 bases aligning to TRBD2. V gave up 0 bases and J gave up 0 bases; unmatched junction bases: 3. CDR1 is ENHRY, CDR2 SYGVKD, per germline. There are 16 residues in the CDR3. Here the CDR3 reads CAISESTSRSTDTQYF. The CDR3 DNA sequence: TGTGCCATCAGTGAGTCGACTAGCAGGAGCACAGATACGCAGTATTTT.

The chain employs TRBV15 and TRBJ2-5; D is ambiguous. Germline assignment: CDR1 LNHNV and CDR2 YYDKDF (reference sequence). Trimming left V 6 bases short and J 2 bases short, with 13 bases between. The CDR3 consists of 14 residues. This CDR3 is CATSLDGKQETQYF. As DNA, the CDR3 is TGTGCCACCAGTTTGGACGGAAAACAAGAGACCCAGTACTTC. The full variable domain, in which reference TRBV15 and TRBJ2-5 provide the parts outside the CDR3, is DAMVIQNPRYQVTQFGKPVTLSCSQTLNHNVMYWYQQKSSQAPKLLFHYYDKDFNNEADTPDNFQSRRPNTSFCFLDIRSPGLGDTAMYLCATSLDGKQETQYFGPGTRLLVL.

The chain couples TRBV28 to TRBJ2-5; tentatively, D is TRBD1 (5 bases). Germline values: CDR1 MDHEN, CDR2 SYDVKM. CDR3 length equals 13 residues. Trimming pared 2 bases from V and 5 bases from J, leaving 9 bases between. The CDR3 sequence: CASSLQGAETQYF. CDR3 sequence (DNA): TGTGCCAGCAGTTTACAGGGTGCGGAGACCCAGTACTTC.

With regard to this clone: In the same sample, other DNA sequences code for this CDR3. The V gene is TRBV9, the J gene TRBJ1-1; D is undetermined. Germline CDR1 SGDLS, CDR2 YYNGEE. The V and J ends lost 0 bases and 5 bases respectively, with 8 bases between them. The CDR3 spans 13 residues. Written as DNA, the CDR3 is TGTGCCAGCAGCGTAGTCAGTGGGACTGAAGCTTTCTTT. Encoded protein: CASSVVSGTEAFF.

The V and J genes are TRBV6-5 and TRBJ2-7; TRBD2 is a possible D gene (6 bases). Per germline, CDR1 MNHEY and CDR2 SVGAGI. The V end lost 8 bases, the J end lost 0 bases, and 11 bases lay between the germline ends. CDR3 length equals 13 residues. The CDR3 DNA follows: TGTGCCAGCGGACTACCTAGCTCCTACGAGCAGTACTTC. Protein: CASGLPSSYEQYF.

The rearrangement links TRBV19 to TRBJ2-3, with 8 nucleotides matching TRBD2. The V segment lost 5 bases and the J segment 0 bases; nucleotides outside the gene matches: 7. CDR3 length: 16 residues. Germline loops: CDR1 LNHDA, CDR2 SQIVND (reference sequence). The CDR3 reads CASSGASGSSTDTQYF. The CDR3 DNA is TGTGCCAGTAGTGGGGCTAGCGGGTCTAGCACAGATACGCAGTATTTT.

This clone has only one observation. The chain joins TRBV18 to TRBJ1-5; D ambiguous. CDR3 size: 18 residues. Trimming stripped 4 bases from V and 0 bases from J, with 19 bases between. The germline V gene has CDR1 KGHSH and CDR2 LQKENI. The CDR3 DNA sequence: TGTGCCAGCTCACTGACGGGTCCCGCGGGGAATAGCAATCAGCCCCAGCATTTT. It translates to CASSLTGPAGNSNQPQHF. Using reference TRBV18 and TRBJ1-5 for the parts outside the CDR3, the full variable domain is NAGVMQNPRHLVRRRGQEARLRCSPMKGHSHVYWYRQLPEEGLKFMVYLQKENIIDESGMPKERFSAEFPKEGPSILRIQQVVRGDSAAYFCASSLTGPAGNSNQPQHFGDGTRLSIL.

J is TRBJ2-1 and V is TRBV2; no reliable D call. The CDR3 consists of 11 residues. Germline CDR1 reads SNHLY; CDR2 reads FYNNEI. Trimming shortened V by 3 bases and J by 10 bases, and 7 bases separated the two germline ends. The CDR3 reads CASSDKLEQFF. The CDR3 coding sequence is TGTGCCAGCAGTGATAAACTGGAGCAGTTCTTC.

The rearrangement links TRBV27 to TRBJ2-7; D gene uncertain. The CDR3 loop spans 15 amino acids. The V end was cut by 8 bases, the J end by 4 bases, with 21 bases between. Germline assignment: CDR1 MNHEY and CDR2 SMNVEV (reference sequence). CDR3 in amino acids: CASSFSSLMWYEQYF. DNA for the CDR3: TGTGCCAGCTCTTTTTCAAGCTTAATGTGGTACGAGCAGTACTTC.

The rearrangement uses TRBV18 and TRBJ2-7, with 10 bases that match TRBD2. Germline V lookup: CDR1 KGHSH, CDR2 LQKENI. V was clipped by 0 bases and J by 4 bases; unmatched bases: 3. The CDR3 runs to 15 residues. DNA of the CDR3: TGTGCCAGCTCACCACCCCGGACTAGCGGATACGAGCAGTACTTC. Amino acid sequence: CASSPPRTSGYEQYF.

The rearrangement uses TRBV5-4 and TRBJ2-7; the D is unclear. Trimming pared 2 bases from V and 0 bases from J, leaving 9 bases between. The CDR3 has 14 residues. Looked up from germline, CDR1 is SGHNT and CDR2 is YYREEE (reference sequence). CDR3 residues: CASSLYSSSYEQYF. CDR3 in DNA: TGTGCCAGCAGCTTATACTCGAGCTCCTACGAGCAGTACTTC.

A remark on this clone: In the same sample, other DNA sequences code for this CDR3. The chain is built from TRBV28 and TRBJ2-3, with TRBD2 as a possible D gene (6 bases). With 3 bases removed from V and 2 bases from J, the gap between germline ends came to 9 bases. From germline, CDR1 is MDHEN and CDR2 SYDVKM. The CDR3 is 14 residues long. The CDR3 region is CASSLGGSTDTQYF. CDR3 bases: TGTGCCAGCAGTTTGGGGGGATCCACAGATACGCAGTATTTT.

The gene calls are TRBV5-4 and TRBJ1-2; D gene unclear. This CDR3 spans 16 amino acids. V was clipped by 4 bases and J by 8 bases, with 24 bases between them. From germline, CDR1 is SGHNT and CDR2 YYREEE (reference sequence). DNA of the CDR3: TGTGCCAGCAGCACTGGCGGGAGTTCTACACGTGGGGGCTACACCTTC. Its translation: CASSTGGSSTRGGYTF.

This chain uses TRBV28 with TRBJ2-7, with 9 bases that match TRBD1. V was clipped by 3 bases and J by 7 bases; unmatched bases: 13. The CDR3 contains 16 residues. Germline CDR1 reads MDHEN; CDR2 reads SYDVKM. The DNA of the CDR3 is TGTGCCAGCAGTTTGCGCGTAGGGACAGGGAGCGGTGAGCAGTACTTC. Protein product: CASSLRVGTGSGEQYF.

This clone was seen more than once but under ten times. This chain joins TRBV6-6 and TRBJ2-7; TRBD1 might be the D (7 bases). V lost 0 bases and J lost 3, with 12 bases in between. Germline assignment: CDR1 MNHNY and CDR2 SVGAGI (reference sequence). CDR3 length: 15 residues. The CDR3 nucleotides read TGTGCCAGCAGTTACTCAGGGCAGGGGGGCTACGAGCAGTACTTC. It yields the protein CASSYSGQGGYEQYF.

CDR3 bases: TGTGCCAGCAGCCAAGACAGGGGGTTCGGAGAGCAGTACTTC. Its translation: CASSQDRGFGEQYF. The V call is TRBV14, the J call TRBJ2-7; TRBD1 matches 7 bases. CDR1 and CDR2 from the germline V gene are SGHDN and FVKESK. This CDR3 spans 14 amino acids. With V trimmed by 0 bases and J by 7 bases, 6 bases remained unmatched.

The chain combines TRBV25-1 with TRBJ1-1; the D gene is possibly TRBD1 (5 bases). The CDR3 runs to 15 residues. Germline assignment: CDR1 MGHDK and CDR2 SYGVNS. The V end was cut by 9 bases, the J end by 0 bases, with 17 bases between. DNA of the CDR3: TGTGCCAGTAGGTCTTACCAGGGAGTGAACACTGAAGCTTTCTTT. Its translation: CASRSYQGVNTEAFF.

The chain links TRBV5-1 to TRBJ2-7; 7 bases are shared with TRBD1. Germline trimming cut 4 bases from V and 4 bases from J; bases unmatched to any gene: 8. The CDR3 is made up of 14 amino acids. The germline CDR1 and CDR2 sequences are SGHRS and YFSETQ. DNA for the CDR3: TGCGCCAGCAGCGTTCAACAGGGGAGTTACGAGCAGTACTTC. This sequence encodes CASSVQQGSYEQYF.

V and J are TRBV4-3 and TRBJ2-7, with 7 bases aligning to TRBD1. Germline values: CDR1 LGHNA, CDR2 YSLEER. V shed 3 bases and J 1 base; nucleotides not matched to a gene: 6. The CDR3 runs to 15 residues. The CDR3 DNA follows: TGCGCCAGCAGCCAGAGACAGGGTGTATCCTACGAGCAGTACTTC. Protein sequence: CASSQRQGVSYEQYF.

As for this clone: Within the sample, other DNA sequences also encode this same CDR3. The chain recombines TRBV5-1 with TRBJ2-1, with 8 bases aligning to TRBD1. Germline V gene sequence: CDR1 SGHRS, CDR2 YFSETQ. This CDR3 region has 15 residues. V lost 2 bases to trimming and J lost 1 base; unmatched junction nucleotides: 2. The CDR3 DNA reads TGCGCCAGCAGCTTAGGACAGGGTTCCTACAATGAGCAGTTCTTC. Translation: CASSLGQGSYNEQFF.

CDR3 in DNA: TGTGCCAGCAGGGGGACAGGGGGGAACAATGAGCAGTTCTTC. Translated: CASRGTGGNNEQFF. The chain carries TRBV27 and TRBJ2-1; 11 bases align to TRBD1. The CDR3 length is 14 residues. J gave up 5 bases and V 6 bases, and 3 bases lay outside the gene matches. CDR1 is MNHEY, CDR2 SMNVEV, per germline (reference sequence).

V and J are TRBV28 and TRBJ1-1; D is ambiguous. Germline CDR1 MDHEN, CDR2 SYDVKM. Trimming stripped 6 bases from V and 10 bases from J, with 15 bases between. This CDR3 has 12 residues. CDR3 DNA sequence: TGTGCCAGCAGCCCAACCAGTCGCGGAGCTTTCTTT. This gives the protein CASSPTSRGAFF.

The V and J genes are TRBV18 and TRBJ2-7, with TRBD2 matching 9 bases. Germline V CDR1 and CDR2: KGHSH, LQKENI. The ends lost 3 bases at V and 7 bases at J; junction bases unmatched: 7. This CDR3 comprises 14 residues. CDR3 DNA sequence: TGTGCCAGCTCACCCGAGGGACTAGCAGGAGAGCAGTACTTC. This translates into CASSPEGLAGEQYF.